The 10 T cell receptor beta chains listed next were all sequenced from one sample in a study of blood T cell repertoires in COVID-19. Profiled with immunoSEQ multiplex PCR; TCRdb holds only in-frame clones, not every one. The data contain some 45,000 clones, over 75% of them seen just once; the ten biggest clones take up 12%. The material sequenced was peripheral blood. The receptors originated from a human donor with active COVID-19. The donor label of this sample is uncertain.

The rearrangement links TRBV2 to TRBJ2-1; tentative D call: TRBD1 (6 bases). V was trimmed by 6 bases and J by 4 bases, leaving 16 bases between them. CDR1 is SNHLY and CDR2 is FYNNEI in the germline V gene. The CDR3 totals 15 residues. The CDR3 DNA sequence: TGTGCCAGCAGCCAACAGGGCTTCGGTTACAATGAGCAGTTCTTC. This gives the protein CASSQQGFGYNEQFF. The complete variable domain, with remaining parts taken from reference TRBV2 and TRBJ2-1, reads EPEVTQTPSHQVTQMGQEVILRCVPISNHLYFYWYRQILGQKVEFLVSFYNNEISEKSEIFDDQFSVERPDGSNFTLKIRSTKLEDSAMYFCASSQQGFGYNEQFFGPGTRLTVL.

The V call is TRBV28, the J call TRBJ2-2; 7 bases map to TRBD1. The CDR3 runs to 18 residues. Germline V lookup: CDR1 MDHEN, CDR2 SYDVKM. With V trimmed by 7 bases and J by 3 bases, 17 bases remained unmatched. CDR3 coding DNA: TGTGCCAGCACTCCTTACGGATTCGGACAGGATGACACCGGGGAGCTGTTTTTT. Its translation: CASTPYGFGQDDTGELFF.

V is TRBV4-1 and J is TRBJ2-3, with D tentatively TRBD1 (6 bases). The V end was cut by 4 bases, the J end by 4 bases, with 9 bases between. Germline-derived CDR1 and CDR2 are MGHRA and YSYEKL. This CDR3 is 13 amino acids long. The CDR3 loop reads CASSLTGPDTQYF. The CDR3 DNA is TGCGCCAGCAGCCTAACAGGGCCAGATACGCAGTATTTT.

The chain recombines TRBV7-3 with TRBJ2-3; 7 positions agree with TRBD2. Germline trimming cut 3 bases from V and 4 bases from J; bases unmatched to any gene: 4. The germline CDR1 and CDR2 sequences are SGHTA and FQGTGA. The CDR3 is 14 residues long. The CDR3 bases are TGTGCCAGCAGCTTCGGGACTACCGCAGATACGCAGTATTTT. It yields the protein CASSFGTTADTQYF. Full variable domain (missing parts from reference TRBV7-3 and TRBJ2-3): GAGVSQTPSNKVTEKGKYVELRCDPISGHTALYWYRQSLGQGPEFLIYFQGTGAADDSGLPNDRFFAVRPEGSVSTLKIQRTERGDSAVYLCASSFGTTADTQYFGPGTRLTVL.

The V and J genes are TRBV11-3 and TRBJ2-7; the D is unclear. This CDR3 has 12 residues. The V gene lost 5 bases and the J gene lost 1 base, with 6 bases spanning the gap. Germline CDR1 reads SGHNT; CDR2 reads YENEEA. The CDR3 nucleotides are TGTGCCAGCAGCCTCGGGTCCTACGAGCAGTACTTC. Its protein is CASSLGSYEQYF.

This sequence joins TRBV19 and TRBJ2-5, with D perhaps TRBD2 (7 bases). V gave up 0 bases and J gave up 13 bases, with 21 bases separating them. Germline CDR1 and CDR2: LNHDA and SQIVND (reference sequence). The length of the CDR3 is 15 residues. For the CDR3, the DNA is TGTGCCAGTAGTATAGATTTCAGTCGGGGGGCCTGGAGGTACTTC. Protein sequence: CASSIDFSRGAWRYF.

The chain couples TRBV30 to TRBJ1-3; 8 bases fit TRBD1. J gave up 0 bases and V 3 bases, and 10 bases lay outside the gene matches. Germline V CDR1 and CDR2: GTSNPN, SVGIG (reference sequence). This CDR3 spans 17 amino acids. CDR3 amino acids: CAWRDLQGESSGNTIYF. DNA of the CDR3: TGTGCCTGGAGGGATTTACAGGGGGAGAGCTCTGGAAACACCATATATTTT.

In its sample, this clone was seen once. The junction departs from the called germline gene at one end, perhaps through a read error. The CDR3 bases are TGTGCCAGCAGCCAAATCGGGACCGCGGGGGAGCTATTC. Translated, it gives CASSQIGTAGELF. The chain employs TRBV5-8 and TRBJ1-2, with a weak D call TRBD1 (5 bases). Germline CDR1 and CDR2: SGHTS and YDEGEE. The CDR3 runs 13 residues.

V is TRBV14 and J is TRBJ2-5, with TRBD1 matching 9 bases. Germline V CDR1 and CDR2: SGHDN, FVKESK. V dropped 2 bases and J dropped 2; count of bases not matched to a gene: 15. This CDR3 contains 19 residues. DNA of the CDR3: TGTGCCAGCAGCCAACCCCCAAGGAACCGGGACAGGGAGCAAGAGACCCAGTACTTC. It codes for CASSQPPRNRDREQETQYF.

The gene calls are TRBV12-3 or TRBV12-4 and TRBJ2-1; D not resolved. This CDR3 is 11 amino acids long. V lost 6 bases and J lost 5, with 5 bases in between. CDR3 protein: CASSRDNEQFF. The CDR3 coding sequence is TGTGCCAGCAGCCGTGACAATGAGCAGTTCTTC.